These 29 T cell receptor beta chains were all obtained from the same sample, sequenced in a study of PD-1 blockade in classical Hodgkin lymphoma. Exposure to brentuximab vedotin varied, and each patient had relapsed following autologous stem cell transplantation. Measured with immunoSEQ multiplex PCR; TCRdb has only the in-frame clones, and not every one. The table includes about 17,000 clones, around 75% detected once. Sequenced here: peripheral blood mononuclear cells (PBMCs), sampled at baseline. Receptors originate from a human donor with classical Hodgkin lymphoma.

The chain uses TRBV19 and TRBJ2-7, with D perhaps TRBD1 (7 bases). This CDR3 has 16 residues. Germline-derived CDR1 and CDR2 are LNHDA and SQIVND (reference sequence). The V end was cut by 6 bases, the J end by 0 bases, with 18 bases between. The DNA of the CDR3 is TGTGCCAGTAGAGATAGCTCAGGGGGGACCTCCTACGAGCAGTACTTC. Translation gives CASRDSSGGTSYEQYF.

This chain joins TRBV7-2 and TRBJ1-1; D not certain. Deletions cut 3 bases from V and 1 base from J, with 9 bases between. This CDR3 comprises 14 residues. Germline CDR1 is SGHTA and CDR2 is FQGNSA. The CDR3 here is CASSFAASNTEAFF. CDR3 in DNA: TGTGCCAGCAGCTTCGCAGCATCGAACACTGAAGCTTTCTTT. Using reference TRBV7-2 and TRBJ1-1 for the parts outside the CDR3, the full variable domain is GAGVSQSPSNKVTEKGKDVELRCDPISGHTALYWYRQSLGQGLEFLIYFQGNSAPDKSGLPSDRFSAERTGGSVSTLTIQRTQQEDSAVYLCASSFAASNTEAFFGQGTRLTVV.

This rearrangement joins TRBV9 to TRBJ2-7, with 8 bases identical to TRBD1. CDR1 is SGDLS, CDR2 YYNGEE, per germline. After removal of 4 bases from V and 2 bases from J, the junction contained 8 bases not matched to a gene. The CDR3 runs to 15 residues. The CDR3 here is CASSPTDRGTYEQYF. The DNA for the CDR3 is TGTGCCAGCAGCCCTACTGACAGGGGAACCTACGAGCAGTACTTC. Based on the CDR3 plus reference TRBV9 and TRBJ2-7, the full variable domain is DSGVTQTPKHLITATGQRVTLRCSPRSGDLSVYWYQQSLDQGLQFLIQYYNGEERAKGNILERFSAQQFPDLHSELNLSSLELGDSALYFCASSPTDRGTYEQYFGPGTRLTVT.

The CDR3 sequence is CASSPYGATNEKLFF. The DNA for the CDR3 is TGTGCCAGCAGTCCGTACGGTGCAACTAATGAAAAACTGTTTTTT. The V gene is TRBV27, the J gene TRBJ1-4; D unresolved. V lost 5 bases and J 0 bases, leaving 10 bases between the germline ends. CDR1 is MNHEY, CDR2 SMNVEV, per germline (reference sequence). This CDR3 has 15 residues.

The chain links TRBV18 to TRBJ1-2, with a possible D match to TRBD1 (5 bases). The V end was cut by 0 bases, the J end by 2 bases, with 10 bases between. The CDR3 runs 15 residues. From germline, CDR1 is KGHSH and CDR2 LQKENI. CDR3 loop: CASSPPRGPNYGYTF. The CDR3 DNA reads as TGTGCCAGCTCACCACCGAGGGGCCCAAACTATGGCTACACCTTC.

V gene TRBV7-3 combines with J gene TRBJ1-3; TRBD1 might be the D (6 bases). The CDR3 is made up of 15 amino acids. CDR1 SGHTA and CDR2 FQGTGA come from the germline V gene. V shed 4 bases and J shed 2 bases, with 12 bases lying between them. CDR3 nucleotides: TGTGCCAGCAGCTCACAGGGCTCAGCTGGAAACACCATATATTTT. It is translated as CASSSQGSAGNTIYF.

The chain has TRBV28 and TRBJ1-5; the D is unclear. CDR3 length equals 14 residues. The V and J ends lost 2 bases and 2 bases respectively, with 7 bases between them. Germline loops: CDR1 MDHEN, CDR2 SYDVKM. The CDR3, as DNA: TGTGCCAGCAGTTTAGGTGGCGGCAATCAGCCCCAGCATTTT. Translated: CASSLGGGNQPQHF. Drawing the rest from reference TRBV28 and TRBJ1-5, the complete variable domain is DVKVTQSSRYLVKRTGEKVFLECVQDMDHENMFWYRQDPGLGLRLIYFSYDVKMKEKGDIPEGYSVSREKKERFSLILESASTNQTSMYLCASSLGGGNQPQHFGDGTRLSIL.

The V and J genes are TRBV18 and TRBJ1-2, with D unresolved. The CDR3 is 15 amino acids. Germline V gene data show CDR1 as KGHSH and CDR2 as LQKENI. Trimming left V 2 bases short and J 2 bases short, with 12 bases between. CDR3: CASSPIKAANYGYTF. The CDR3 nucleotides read TGTGCCAGCTCACCAATCAAGGCCGCGAACTATGGCTACACCTTC.

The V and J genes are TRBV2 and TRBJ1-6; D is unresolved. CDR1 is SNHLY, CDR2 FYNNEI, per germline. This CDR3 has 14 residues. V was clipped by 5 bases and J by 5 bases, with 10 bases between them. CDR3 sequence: CASSLTENNSPLHF. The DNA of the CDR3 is TGTGCCAGCAGTCTAACGGAGAATAATTCACCCCTCCACTTT.

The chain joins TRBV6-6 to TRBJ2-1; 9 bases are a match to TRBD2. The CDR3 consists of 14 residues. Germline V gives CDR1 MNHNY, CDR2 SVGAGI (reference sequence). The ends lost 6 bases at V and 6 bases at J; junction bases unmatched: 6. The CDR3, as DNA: TGTGCCAGCAGCCCCCAGGGACTAGCCAATGAGCAGTTCTTC. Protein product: CASSPQGLANEQFF.

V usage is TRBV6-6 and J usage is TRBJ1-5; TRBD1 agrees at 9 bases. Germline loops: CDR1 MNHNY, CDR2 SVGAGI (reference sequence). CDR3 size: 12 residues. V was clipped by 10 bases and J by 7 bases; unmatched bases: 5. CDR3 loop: CAMGTGNQPQHF. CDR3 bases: TGTGCCATGGGGACAGGGAACCAGCCCCAGCATTTT.

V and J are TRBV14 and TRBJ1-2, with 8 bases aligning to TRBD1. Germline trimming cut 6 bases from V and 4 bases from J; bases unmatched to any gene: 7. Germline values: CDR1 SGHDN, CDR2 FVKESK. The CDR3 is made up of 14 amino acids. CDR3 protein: CASSRGQALYGYTF. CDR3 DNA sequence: TGTGCCAGCAGTAGGGGACAGGCCCTCTATGGCTACACCTTC.

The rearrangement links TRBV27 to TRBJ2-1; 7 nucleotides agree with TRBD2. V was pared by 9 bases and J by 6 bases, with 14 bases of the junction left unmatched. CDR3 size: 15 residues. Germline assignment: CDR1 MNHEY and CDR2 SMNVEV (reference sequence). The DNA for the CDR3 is TGTGCCAGTTGGTCTCCGCGGGAGTTTACCAATGAGCAGTTCTTC. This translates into CASWSPREFTNEQFF.

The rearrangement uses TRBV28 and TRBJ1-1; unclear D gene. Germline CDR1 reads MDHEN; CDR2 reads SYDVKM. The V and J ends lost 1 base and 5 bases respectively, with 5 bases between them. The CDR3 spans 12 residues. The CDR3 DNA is TGTGCCAGCAGTTTATCCGGGACTGAAGCTTTCTTT. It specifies CASSLSGTEAFF.

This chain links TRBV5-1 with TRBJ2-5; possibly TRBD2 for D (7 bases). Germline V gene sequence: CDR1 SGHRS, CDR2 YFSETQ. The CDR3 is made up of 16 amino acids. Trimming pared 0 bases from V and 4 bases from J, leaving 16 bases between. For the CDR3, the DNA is TGCGCCAGCAGCTTGGCTTCTGGGGGGGCGGTAGAGACCCAGTACTTC. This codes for CASSLASGGAVETQYF.

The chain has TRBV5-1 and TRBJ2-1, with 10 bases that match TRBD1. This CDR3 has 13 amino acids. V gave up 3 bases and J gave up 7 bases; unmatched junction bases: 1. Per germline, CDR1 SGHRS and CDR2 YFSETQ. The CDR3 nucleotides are TGCGCCAGCAGCTGGACAGGGGGGAATGAGCAGTTCTTC. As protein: CASSWTGGNEQFF.

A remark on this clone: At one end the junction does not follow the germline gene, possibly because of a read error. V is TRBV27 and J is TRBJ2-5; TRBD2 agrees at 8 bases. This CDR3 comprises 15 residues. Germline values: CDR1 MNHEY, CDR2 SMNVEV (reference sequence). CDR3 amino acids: CASSSITSGSEAQYF. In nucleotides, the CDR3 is TGTGCCAGCAGTTCAATAACTAGCGGATCAGAGGCCCAGTACTTC.

CDR3 DNA: TGTGCCAGCTCATTCCGGGAACACCACGAGCAGTACTTC. Translated, it gives CASSFREHHEQYF. The chain uses TRBV18 and TRBJ2-7; D may be TRBD2 (5 bases). V was trimmed by 5 bases and J by 5 bases, leaving 13 bases between them. The CDR3 sequence is 13 residues long. Germline CDR1 is KGHSH and CDR2 is LQKENI.

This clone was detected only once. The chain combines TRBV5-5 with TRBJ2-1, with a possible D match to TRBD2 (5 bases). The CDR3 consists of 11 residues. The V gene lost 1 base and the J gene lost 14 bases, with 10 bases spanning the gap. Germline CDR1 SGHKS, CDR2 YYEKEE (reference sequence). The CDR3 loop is CASSLSPREFF. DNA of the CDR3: TGTGCCAGCAGCTTGTCCCCGAGGGAGTTCTTC.

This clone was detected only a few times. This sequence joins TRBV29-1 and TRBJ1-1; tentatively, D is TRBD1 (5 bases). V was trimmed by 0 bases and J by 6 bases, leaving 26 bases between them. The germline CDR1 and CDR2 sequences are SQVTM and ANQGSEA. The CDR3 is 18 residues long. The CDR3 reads CSVEELVGATPSQAEAFF. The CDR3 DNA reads TGCAGCGTTGAAGAACTCGTTGGGGCGACTCCGAGTCAGGCTGAAGCTTTCTTT.

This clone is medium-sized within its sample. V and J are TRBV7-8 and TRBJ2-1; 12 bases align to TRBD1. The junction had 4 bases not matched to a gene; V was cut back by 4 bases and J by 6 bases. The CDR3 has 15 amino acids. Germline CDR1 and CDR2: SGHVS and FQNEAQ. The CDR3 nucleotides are TGTGCCAGCAGCTCGGGACAGGGGGCGGGCAATGAGCAGTTCTTC. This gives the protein CASSSGQGAGNEQFF.

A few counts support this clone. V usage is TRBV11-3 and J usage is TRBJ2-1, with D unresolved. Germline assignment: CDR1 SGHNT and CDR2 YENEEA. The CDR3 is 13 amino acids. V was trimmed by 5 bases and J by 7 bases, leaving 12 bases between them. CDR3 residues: CASSLSRRNEQFF. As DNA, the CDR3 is TGTGCCAGCAGCCTCAGTCGGCGGAATGAGCAGTTCTTC.

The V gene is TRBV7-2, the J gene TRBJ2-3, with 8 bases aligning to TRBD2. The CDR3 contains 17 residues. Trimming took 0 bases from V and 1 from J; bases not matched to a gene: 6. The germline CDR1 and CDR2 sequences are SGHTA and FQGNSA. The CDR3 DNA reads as TGTGCCAGCAGCTTAGCTCTCGCGGGGGGACGCACAGATACGCAGTATTTT. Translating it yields CASSLALAGGRTDTQYF.

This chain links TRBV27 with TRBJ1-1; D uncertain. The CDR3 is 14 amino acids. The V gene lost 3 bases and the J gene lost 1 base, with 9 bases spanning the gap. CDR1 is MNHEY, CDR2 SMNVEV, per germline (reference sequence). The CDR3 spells CASSFAPENTEAFF. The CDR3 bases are TGTGCCAGCAGTTTTGCACCCGAGAACACTGAAGCTTTCTTT.

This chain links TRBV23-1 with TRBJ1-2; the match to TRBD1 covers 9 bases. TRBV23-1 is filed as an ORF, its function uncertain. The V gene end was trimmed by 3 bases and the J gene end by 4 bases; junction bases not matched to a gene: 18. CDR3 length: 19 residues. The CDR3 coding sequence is TGCGCCAGCAGTCACCTGGGAGAAGGACAGGGGCCTAACCCCTATGGCTACACCTTC. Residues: CASSHLGEGQGPNPYGYTF.

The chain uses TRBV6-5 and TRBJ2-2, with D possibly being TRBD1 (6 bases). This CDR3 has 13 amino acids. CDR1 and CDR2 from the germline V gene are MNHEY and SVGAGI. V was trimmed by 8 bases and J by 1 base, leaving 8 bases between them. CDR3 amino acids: CASQTGNTGELFF. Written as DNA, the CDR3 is TGTGCCAGCCAGACAGGGAACACCGGGGAGCTGTTTTTT.

CDR3 region: CASSITPAGHTEAFF. Written as DNA, the CDR3 is TGTGCCAGTAGTATAACCCCGGCGGGGCACACTGAAGCTTTCTTT. The gene calls are TRBV19 and TRBJ1-1; the D gene is possibly TRBD1 (5 bases). Germline CDR1 LNHDA, CDR2 SQIVND (reference sequence). This CDR3 is built from 15 residues. With 2 bases removed from V and 3 bases from J, the gap between germline ends came to 13 bases.

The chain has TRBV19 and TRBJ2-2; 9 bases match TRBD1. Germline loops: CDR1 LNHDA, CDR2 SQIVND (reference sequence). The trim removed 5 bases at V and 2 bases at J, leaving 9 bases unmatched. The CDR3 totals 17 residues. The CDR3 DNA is TGTGCCAGTAGTGAGTCCGGGACAGGGAAAAACACCGGGGAGCTGTTTTTT. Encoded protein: CASSESGTGKNTGELFF.

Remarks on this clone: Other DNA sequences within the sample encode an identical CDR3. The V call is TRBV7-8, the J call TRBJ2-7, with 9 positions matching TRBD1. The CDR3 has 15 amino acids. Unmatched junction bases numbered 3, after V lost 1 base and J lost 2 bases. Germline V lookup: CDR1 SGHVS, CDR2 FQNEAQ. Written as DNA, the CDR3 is TGTGCCAGCAGCTTAGGCCGACAGGGGGCCTACGAGCAGTACTTC. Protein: CASSLGRQGAYEQYF.